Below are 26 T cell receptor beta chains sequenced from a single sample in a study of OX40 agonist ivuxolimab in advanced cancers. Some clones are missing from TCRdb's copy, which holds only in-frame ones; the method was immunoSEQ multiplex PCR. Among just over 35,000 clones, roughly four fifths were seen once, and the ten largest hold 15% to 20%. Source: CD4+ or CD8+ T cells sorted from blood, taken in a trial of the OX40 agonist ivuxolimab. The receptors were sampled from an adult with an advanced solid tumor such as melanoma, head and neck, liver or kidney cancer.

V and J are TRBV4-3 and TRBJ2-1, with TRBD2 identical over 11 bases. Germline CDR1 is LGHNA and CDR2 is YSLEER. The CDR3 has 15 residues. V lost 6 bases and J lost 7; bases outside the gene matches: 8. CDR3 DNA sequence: TGCGCCAGCAGTCCGACTAGCGGGGACGGGAATGAGCAGTTCTTC. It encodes CASSPTSGDGNEQFF.

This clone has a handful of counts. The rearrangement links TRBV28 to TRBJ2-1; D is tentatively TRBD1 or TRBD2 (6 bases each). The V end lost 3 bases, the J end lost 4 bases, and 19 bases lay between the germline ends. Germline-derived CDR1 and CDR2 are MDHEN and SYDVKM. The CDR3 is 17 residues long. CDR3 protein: CASSFGKGGWGYNEQFF. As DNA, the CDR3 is TGTGCCAGCAGTTTCGGGAAGGGGGGATGGGGATACAATGAGCAGTTCTTC. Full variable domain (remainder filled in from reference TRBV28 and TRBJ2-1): DVKVTQSSRYLVKRTGEKVFLECVQDMDHENMFWYRQDPGLGLRLIYFSYDVKMKEKGDIPEGYSVSREKKERFSLILESASTNQTSMYLCASSFGKGGWGYNEQFFGPGTRLTVL.

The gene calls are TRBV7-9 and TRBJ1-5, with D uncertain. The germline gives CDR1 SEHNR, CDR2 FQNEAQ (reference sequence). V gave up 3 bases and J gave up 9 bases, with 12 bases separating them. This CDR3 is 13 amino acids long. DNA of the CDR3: TGTGCCAGCAGCTTTACCGACACCCGGCCCCAGCATTTT. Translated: CASSFTDTRPQHF.

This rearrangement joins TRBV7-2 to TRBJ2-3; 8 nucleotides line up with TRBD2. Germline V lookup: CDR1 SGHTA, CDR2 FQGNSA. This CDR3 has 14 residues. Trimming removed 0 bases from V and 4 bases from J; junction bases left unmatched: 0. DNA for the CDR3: TGTGCCAGCAGCTTAGCGCGGGGGGCAGATACGCAGTATTTT. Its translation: CASSLARGADTQYF.

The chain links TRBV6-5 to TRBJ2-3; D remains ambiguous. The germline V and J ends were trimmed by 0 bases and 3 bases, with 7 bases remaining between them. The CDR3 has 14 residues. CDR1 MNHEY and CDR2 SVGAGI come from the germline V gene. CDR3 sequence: CASSYSGITDTQYF. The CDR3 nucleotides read TGTGCCAGCAGTTACTCTGGGATTACAGATACGCAGTATTTT.

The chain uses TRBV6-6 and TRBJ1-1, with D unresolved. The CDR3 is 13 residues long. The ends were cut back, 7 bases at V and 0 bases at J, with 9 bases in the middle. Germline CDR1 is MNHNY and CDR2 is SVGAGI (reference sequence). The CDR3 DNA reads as TGTGCCAGCACCCAAAGGTTGAACACTGAAGCTTTCTTT. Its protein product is CASTQRLNTEAFF.

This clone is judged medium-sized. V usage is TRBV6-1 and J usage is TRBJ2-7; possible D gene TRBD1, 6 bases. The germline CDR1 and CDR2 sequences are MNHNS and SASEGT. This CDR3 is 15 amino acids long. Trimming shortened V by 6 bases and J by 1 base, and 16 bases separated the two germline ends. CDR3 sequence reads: CASRTGLGPSYEQYF. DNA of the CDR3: TGTGCCAGCAGGACAGGCTTGGGCCCTTCCTACGAGCAGTACTTC.

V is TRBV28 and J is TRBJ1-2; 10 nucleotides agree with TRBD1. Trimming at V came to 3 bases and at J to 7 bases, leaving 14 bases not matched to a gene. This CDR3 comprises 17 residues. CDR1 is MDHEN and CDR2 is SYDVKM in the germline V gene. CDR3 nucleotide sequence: TGTGCCAGCAGTTTGTGGGAGACAGGGGGCGCCTTGGGTGGCTACACCTTC. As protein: CASSLWETGGALGGYTF.

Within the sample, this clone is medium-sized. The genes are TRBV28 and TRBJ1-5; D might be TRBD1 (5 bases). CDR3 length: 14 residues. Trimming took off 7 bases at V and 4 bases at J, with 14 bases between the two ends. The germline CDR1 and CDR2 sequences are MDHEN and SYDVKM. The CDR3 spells CASTPDSFNQPQHF. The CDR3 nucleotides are TGTGCCAGCACCCCAGACAGCTTTAATCAGCCCCAGCATTTT.

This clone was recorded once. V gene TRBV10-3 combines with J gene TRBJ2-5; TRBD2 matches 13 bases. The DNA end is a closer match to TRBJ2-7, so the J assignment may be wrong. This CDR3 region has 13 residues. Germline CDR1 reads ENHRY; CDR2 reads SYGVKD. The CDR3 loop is CASGTSGTYEQYF. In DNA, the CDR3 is TGTGCCAGCGGGACTAGCGGGACCTACGAGCAGTACTTC.

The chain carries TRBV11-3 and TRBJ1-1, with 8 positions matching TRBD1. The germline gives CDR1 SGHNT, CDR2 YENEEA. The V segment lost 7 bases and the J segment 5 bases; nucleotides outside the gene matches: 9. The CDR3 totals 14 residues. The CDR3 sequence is CASTLQGDATEAFF. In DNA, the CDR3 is TGTGCCAGCACTCTACAGGGGGATGCTACTGAAGCTTTCTTT.

In DNA form, the CDR3 reads TGTGCCAGCAGCCGAACTACCGGGACCCCGAGGAGGTACACTGAAGCTTTCTTT. Protein: CASSRTTGTPRRYTEAFF. The rearrangement links TRBV2 to TRBJ1-1, with D possibly matching TRBD1 (5 bases). This CDR3 is built from 18 residues. V gave up 6 bases and J gave up 3 bases, with 26 bases separating them. In germline, CDR1 is SNHLY, CDR2 FYNNEI.

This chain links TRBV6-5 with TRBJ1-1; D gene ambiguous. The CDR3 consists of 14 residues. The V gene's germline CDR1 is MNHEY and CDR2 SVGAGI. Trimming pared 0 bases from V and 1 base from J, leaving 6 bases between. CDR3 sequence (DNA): TGTGCCAGCAGTTACTCGTCCGCGAACACTGAAGCTTTCTTT. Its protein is CASSYSSANTEAFF.

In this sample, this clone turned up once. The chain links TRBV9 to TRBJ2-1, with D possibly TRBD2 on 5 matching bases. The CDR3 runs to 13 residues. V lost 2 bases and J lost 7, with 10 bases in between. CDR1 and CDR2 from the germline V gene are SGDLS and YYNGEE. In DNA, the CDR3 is TGTGCCAGCAGCGTCTACAGAGGGAATGAGCAGTTCTTC. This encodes CASSVYRGNEQFF.

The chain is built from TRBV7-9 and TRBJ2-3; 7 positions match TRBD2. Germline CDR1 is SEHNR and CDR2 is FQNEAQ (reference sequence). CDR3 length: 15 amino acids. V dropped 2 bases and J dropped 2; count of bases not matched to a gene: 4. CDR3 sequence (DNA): TGTGCCAGCAGCTTACTAGCGGCGAACACAGATACGCAGTATTTT. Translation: CASSLLAANTDTQYF.

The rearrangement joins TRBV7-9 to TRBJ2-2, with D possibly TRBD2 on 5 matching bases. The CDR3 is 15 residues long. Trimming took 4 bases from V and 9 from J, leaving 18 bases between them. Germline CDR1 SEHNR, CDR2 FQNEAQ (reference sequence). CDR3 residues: CASSSKARGNRELFF. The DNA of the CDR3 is TGTGCCAGCAGCTCCAAGGCCCGGGGTAACCGGGAGCTGTTTTTT.

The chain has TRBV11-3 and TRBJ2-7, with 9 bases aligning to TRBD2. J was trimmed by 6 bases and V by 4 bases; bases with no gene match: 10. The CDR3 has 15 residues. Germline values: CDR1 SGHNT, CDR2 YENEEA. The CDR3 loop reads CASSSRGGSGSEQYF. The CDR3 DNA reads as TGTGCCAGCAGCTCGCGGGGGGGATCGGGCTCCGAGCAGTACTTC.

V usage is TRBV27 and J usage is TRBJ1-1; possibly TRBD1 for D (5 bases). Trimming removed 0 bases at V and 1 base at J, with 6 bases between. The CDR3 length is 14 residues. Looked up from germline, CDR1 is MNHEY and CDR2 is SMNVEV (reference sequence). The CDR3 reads CASSLSTGNTEAFF. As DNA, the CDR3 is TGTGCCAGCAGTTTATCCACAGGGAACACTGAAGCTTTCTTT.

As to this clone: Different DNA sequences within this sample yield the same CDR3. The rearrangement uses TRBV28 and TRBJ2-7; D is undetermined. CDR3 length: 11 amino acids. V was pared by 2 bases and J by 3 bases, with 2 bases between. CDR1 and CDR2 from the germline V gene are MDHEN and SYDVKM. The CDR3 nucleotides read TGTGCCAGCAGTTTAGGCTACGAGCAGTACTTC. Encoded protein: CASSLGYEQYF.

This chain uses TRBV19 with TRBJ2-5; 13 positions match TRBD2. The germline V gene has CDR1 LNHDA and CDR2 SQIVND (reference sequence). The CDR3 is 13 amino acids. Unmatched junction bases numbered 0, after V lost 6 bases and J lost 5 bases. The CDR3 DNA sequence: TGTGCCAGTAGGACTAGCGGGGGGGAGACCCAGTACTTC. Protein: CASRTSGGETQYF.

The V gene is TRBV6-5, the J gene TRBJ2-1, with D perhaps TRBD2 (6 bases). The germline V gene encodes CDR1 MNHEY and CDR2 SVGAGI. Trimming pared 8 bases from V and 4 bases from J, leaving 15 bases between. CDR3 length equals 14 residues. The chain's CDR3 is CASAVGGRYNEQFF. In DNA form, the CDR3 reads TGTGCCAGCGCCGTTGGGGGGAGGTACAATGAGCAGTTCTTC.

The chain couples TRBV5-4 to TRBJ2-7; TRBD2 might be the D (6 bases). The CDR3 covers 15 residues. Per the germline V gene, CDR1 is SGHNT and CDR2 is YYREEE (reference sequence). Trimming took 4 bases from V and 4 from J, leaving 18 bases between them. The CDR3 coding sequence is TGTGCCAGCAGCGCCTCCTGGGGGGTTGCTTACGAGCAGTACTTC. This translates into CASSASWGVAYEQYF.

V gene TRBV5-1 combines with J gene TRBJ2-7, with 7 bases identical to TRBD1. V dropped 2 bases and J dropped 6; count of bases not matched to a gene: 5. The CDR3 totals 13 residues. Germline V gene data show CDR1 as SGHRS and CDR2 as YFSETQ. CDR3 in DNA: TGCGCCAGCAGCTTAGGACAGGATATCGAGCAGTACTTC. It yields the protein CASSLGQDIEQYF. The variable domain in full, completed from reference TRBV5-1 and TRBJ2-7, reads KAGVTQTPRYLIKTRGQQVTLSCSPISGHRSVSWYQQTPGQGLQFLFEYFSETQRNKGNFPGRFSGRQFSNSRSEMNVSTLELGDSALYLCASSLGQDIEQYFGPGTRLTVT.

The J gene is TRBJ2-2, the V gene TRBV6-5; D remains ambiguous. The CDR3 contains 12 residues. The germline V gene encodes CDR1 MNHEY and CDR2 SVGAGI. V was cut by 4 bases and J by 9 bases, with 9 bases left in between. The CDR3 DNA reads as TGTGCCAGCAGTTTTGCCGCTAGGGAGCTGTTTTTT. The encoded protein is CASSFAARELFF.

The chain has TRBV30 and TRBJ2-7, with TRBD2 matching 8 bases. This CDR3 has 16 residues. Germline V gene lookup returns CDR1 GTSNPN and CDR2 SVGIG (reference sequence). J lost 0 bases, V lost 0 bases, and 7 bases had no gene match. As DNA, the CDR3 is TGTGCCTGGAGTGTAGGATTCGGGAGGGGCTCCTACGAGCAGTACTTC. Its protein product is CAWSVGFGRGSYEQYF.

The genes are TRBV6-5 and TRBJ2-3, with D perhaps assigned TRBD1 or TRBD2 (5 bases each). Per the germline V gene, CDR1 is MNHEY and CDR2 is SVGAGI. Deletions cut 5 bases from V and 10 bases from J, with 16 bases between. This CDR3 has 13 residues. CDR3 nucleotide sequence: TGTGCCAGCAGTACCCGGGGCCCTGGGGCGCAGTATTTT. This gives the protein CASSTRGPGAQYF.